This T cell receptor (beta chain) was sequenced during a study of cytomegalovirus exposure and HLA in healthy donors. General observations from the study: High sensitivity and specificity were reportedly achieved when the classifier diagnosed cytomegalovirus status.

V lost 3 bases, J lost 7 bases, and 15 bases lay in between. The CDR3 has 14 residues. Germline-derived CDR1 and CDR2 are SNHLY and FYNNEI. Here immunoSEQ multiplex PCR was the method, and the copy in TCRdb shows in-frame clones only, minus some. The sample consists of 90,000 to 150,000 clones, 70% to 90% of them appearing once. With respect to this clone: The antigen remains undetermined.

This TCR came from a woman aged 18-29 years in good health and CMV-seropositive. This chain joins TRBV2 and TRBJ1-2; D might be TRBD1 (5 bases). The sample was PBMCs. The CDR3: CASSEGGILRGYTF. The CDR3 DNA reads TGTGCCAGCAGTGAGGGGGGAATTCTTCGTGGCTACACCTTC.